Included here is one TCR beta chain sequence, with context. The target of this receptor is not known. Given a much more abundant clone one base away, this may be a read error. This record comes from a study of prognosis after radiotherapy for stage I lung cancer (dated by TCRdb to about 2021). With respect to the entire study: Around 19 stage I NSCLC patients were enrolled in Nanjing, China, between early 2018 and 2019. The study sequenced about 40 blood samples from approximately 20 patients, one before and one after SBRT per patient. The study profiled peripheral blood TCR beta repertoires from stage I NSCLC patients before and after stereotactic body radiotherapy and related them to distant failure. Using image-guided IMRT or VMAT, SBRT was delivered in 3 to 5 fractions at a biologically effective dose of at least 100 Gy. No patient received concurrent therapy alongside SBRT. All patients were regarded as medically inoperable, because of comorbidities in more than ten patients and refusal of surgery in roughly seven patients. The cohort comprised roughly 13 men and about six women with a median age of 74.5 years, ranging from 53 to 84 years. Around 15 patients presented with newly diagnosed primary stage I lung tumors, and about five carried oligometastatic NSCLC following surgical resection of the primary tumor. About 12 patients had adenocarcinoma and seven had squamous cell carcinoma as the tumor histology. Four of the 19 patients developed distant metastases after SBRT, at a median of about 7 months; the other 15 showed no significant progression. What the authors observed across the whole study: TRBV and TRBJ usage frequencies reportedly varied with metastasis status, involving two V genes at baseline and several V and two J genes after SBRT. The study was limited by its small cohort and short follow-up, and the findings require independent validation. Post-SBRT Shannon entropy and its change from baseline were lower in patients who developed distant metastases; baseline Shannon entropy was not associated with metastases. All reported P values were unadjusted for multiple comparisons. No determination of tumor specificity was made for expanded TCR clones. After SBRT, the count of unique TCR clones dropped from a median of roughly 9,300 beforehand to roughly 7,100 afterward (Wilcoxon paired P=0.011).

A history of other malignancies or of prior chemotherapy or radiotherapy was absent in all patients, and node-negative disease was shown on CT and PET/CT in all patients. At each of the two time points, six milliliters of peripheral venous blood were collected into EDTA tubes. Ficoll-Paque Plus density-gradient centrifugation was used to isolate PBMCs. Right after collection, samples were placed at -80 degrees C and kept there until analysis. Two rounds of multiplex PCR were used to amplify the TCR beta CDR3 region from genomic DNA. The first PCR round used primers specific to each TRBV and TRBJ gene, with sequences filed in Chinese patent CN105087789A. Universal primers were used in the second round of PCR. The Roche High Pure PCR Template Preparation Kit was used to extract genomic DNA from the frozen PBMCs. Paired-end sequencing with 151 bp reads was performed on the libraries using an Illumina HiSeq 3000. The paper's data handling went like this. Raw reads lacking the multiplex PCR primer sequences were removed with CutAdapt. PEAR was used to merge high-quality paired reads into contigs. By aligning each contig to reference sequences, MiXCR assigned the TRB V, D and J gene segments to that contig. To remove sequencing errors, CDR3 sequences were clustered according to base quality and sequence similarity. Shannon entropy, normalized by the natural log of the productive TCR sequence number, served as the measure of diversity. Clonality was computed as one minus the ratio of Shannon entropy to the natural log of the number of unique clonotypes. Progression-free survival cut-offs for repertoire metrics were chosen using the Youden index of ROC curves, with analyses run in R 3.5.3. The public reads were run again by TCRdb, first through fastp at Q25 and then through MiXCR, and only productive beta chains were kept. When rows share a CDR3 protein, they turn into one entry using the most common DNA and genes. Clone size and V and J calls follow TCRdb, not the original study. The table for this sample lists 15,000 to 20,000 distinct CDR3 sequences; around 47% of them were counted only once. The leading ten clones occupy around 42% of the sample.

CDR1 SNHLY and CDR2 FYNNEI were looked up in the germline V gene. V is trimmed back by 7 bases and J by 1 base, and the junction contains 3 bases that no gene match accounts for. From the cysteine up to the phenylalanine, the CDR3 has a length of 13 residues. The sequence is cut down to CDR3 DNA, 39 bases in frame from base 1. Material: PBMCs, obtained before or after stereotactic body radiation therapy (not recorded which). Recombination connected TRBV2 to TRBJ2-5, with 7 junctional bases fitting TRBD2. The sequence came from a donor aged 50 or older with non-small cell lung cancer. The CDR3 sequence is CASIRLAQETQYF. Here is the DNA: TGTGCCAGCATCCGACTAGCCCAAGAGACCCAGTACTTC.